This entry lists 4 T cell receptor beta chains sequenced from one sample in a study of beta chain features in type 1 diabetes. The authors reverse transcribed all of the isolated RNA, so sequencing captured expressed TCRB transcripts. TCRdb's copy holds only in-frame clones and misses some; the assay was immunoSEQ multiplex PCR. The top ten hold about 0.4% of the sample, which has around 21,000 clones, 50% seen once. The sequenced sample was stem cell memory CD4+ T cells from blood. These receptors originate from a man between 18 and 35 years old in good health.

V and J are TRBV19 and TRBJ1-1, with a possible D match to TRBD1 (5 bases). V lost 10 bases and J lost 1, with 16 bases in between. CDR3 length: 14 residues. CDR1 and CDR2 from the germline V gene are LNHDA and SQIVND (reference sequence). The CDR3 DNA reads TGTGCCACGTCTAGACAGATTCCGAACACTGAAGCTTTCTTT. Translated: CATSRQIPNTEAFF.

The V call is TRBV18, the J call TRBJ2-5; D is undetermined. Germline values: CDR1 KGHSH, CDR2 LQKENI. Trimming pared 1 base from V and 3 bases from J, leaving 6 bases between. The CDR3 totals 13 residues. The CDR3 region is CASSPRPEETQYF. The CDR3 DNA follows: TGTGCCAGCTCACCACGTCCGGAAGAGACCCAGTACTTC.

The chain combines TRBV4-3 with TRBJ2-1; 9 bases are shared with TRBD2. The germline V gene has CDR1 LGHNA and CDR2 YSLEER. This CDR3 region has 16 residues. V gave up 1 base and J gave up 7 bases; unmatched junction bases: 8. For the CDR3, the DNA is TGCGCCAGCAGCCAAGTTGCGGGAGGGCCGACTAATGAGCAGTTCTTC. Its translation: CASSQVAGGPTNEQFF.

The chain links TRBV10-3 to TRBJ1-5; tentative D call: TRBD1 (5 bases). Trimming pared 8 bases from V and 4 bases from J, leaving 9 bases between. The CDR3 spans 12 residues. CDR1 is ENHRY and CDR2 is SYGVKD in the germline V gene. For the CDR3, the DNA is TGTGCCATCGCAGGGAAGAATCAGCCCCAGCATTTT. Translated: CAIAGKNQPQHF.